This T cell receptor beta chain was identified during a study of cytomegalovirus exposure and HLA in healthy donors. Study-wide results and limits: Reportedly, fewer N-insertions than the roughly 690-donor mean appeared in an Asian-associated ancestry cluster in a later analysis.

The PCR contained 60 Vbeta and 13 Jbeta primers. TCRdb's copy holds only in-frame clones and misses some; the assay was immunoSEQ multiplex PCR. The sample lists tens of thousands of clones, 60% to 85% occurring once. Per germline, CDR1 SGHAT and CDR2 FQNNGV. The trim removed 10 bases at V and 2 bases at J, leaving 6 bases unmatched. This CDR3 comprises 14 residues. In regard to this clone: Antigen: not known.

As for the donors, each was a healthy bone marrow donor. The sequence came from a man between 65 and 85 years old in good health and CMV-seronegative. Sequencing was performed on PBMCs. V and J are TRBV11-2 and TRBJ2-7, with TRBD2 matching over 12 bases. DNA of the CDR3: TGTGCCACCACACTAGCGGGGGGAACCTACGAGCAGTACTTC. It codes for CATTLAGGTYEQYF.